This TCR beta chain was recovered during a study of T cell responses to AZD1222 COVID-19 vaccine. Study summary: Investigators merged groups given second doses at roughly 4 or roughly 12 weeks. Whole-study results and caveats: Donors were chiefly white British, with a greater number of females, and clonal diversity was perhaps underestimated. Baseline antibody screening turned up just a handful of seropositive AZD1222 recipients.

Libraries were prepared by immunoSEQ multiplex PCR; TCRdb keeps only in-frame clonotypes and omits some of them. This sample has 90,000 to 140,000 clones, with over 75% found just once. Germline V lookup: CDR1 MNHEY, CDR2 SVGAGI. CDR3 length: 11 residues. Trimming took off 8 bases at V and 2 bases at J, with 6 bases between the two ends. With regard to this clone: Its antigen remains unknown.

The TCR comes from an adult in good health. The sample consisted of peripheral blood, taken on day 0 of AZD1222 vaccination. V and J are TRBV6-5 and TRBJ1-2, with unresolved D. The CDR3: CASVGNYGYTF. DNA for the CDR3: TGTGCCAGCGTGGGAAACTATGGCTACACCTTC.